This T cell receptor (beta chain) originates from a study of glioma-infiltrating T cells. The iRepertoire nested amplicon-rescue multiplex PCR amplified TCR alpha and beta CDR3s from RNA. TCRdb redid the calling of the multiplex PCR reads with MiXCR, one entry per CDR3 protein. Found here are around 180,000 distinct CDR3 sequences, approximately 40% of them singletons; the top ten hold 4% to 6.5%. In its sample, this clonotype was seen once. Sequenced sample: glioma tissue, nonneoplastic brain tissue, or PBMCs (not recorded which). This sequence originates from a human donor with low-grade glioma or glioblastoma, undergoing nonglioma brain surgery, or in good health (not recorded which).

CDR3 sequence (DNA): TGTGCCATCAGTCACTACCTAGCGGGAGGCGAGCAGTACTTC. This sequence encodes CAISHYLAGGEQYF. The chain carries TRBV10-3 and TRBJ2-7; 11 nucleotides agree with TRBD2. CDR3 size: 14 residues. Germline CDR1 reads ENHRY; CDR2 reads SYGVKD. V lost 5 bases, J lost 6 bases, and 6 bases stayed unmatched.